A selection of T cell receptor beta chains follows, all from one sample in a study of blood T cell repertoires in COVID-19. TCRdb keeps only in-frame clones here, not all; method: immunoSEQ multiplex PCR. The sample has roughly 140,000 clones, 80% to 90% seen once. Input material: peripheral blood. These receptors all stem from a woman in her forties or fifties in a cohort sampled during active or convalescent COVID-19. The CDR3 runs from the conserved cysteine through the conserved F or W. The D gene is left open where the match is weak. Size is stated for part of the rows, as once, few or many counts, or as a class when the clone is expanded.

>TRBJ2-3|TRBD2|-|TRBV6-4
TGTGCCAGCAGTGAAACTAGCGGGGCCACAGATACGCAGTATTTT
CASSETSGATDTQYF
>TRBJ1-3|-|-|TRBV18
TGTGCCAGCTCACCCTTCGAGAGATCTTTCTCTGGAAACACCATATATTTT
CASSPFERSFSGNTIYF
>TRBJ1-6|TRBD1|-|TRBV5-1
TGCGCCAGCACCCCTGACAGGGCCGGGTCACCCCTCCACTTT
CASTPDRAGSPLHF
>TRBJ2-2|-|few|TRBV7-9
TGTGCCAGCAGCCCCGGGGAGCGGGCGTCGGGCGGGGAGCTGTTTTTT
CASSPGERASGGELFF
>TRBJ1-2|-|-|TRBV18
TGTGCCAGCTCACCGGGGCCCAACTATGGCTACACCTTC
CASSPGPNYGYTF
>TRBJ2-1|TRBD2|few|TRBV11-2
TGTGCCAGCAGCTCCCAGGGAGGGCCCCTCATAAATGAGCAGTTCTTC
CASSSQGGPLINEQFF
>TRBJ2-7|TRBD1|-|TRBV11-1
TGTGCCAGCAGCGCTGGGACAGGGGGCTCCTACGAGCAGTACTTC
CASSAGTGGSYEQYF
>TRBJ1-2|TRBD1|-|TRBV6-5
TGTGCCAGCAACCGACAGGGCAGGGGTTATGGCTACACCTTC
CASNRQGRGYGYTF
>TRBJ2-3|TRBD2|-|TRBV6-5
TGTGCCAGCAGCTCTAGCGGGGGGCTGGGGGATACGCAGTATTTT
CASSSSGGLGDTQYF
>TRBJ1-3|TRBD1|once|TRBV30
TGTGCCTGGATCCCACCGACAGGGTCAGGAAACACCATATATTTT
CAWIPPTGSGNTIYF
>TRBJ1-1|TRBD1|-|TRBV29-1
TGCAGCGTTGGTAGGACAGGGCTGAACACTGAAGCTTTCTTT
CSVGRTGLNTEAFF
>TRBJ1-2|-|few|TRBV3-1/TRBV3-2
TGTGCCAGCAGCCAAGATCTCGGGTTTCGGAATGGCTACACCTTC
CASSQDLGFRNGYTF
>TRBJ1-6|-|few|TRBV30
TGTGCCCACGAAAGGGGCGGCTCACCCCTCCACTTT
CAHERGGSPLHF
>TRBJ1-3|-|-|TRBV6-5
TGTGCCAGCAGCCGGGACATAGGAAACACCATATATTTT
CASSRDIGNTIYF
>TRBJ2-3|TRBD1|few|TRBV18
TGTGCCAGCTCACTGTCCCGGGACAGGGGGGGCACAGATACGCAGTATTTT
CASSLSRDRGGTDTQYF
>TRBJ1-3|-|-|TRBV30
TGTGCCTGGAGCGTTGACACTGCTGGAAACACCATATATTTT
CAWSVDTAGNTIYF
>TRBJ2-2|TRBD1|-|TRBV7-8
TGTGCCAGCGCAAGACAGGGAAGCACCGGGGAGCTGTTTTTT
CASARQGSTGELFF
>TRBJ1-2|-|-|TRBV6-5
TGTGCCAGCAGTTACTCGAGGGATCGCTATGGCTACACCTTC
CASSYSRDRYGYTF
>TRBJ1-6|TRBD1|-|TRBV3-1/TRBV3-2
TGTGCCAGCAGCCAAGGGGACAGGGTACGCTCACCCCTCCACTTT
CASSQGDRVRSPLHF
>TRBJ2-1|TRBD1|-|TRBV9
TGTGCCAGCAGCGTAGATGGACAGGGAGGTAATGAGCAGTTCTTC
CASSVDGQGGNEQFF
>TRBJ2-5|-|-|TRBV20-1
TGCAGTGCTAGTACGGTTAACTGGGCTCAAGAGACCCAGTACTTC
CSASTVNWAQETQYF
>TRBJ2-1|-|-|TRBV25-1
TGTGCCAGCAGTGACGGTAGCTCCTACAATGAGCAGTTCTTC
CASSDGSSYNEQFF
>TRBJ2-7|TRBD1|once|TRBV7-9
TGTGCCAGCAGCTTAGCTCCCGGGACAGGGAGCTCCTACGAGCAGTACTTC
CASSLAPGTGSSYEQYF
>TRBJ1-5|TRBD1|few|TRBV15
TGTGCCACCAGCAGAGATAGGACAGGGGCGATACAGCCCCAGCATTTT
CATSRDRTGAIQPQHF
>TRBJ2-7|-|-|TRBV27
TGTGCCAGCAGTTTGTATGGGGCGTCCTACGAGCAGTACTTC
CASSLYGASYEQYF
>TRBJ1-4|-|-|TRBV10-3
TGTGCCATCGGGGGGGATGGGGAAAAACTGTTTTTT
CAIGGDGEKLFF
>TRBJ2-7|TRBD1|-|TRBV10-2
TGCGCCAGCAGTGAGCAGGGACAGAGCCTTCTCGAGCAGTACTTC
CASSEQGQSLLEQYF
>TRBJ1-4|-|-|TRBV12-3/TRBV12-4
TGTGCCAGCAGTTCCCAGGATGAAAAACTGTTTTTT
CASSSQDEKLFF
>TRBJ2-5|-|-|TRBV12-3/TRBV12-4
TGTGCCAGCAGCCTACAAGAGACCCAGTACTTC
CASSLQETQYF
>TRBJ1-6|-|-|TRBV3-1/TRBV3-2
TGTGCCAGCTCACTCCGGGAGGGGTCGAGGGCACCCCTCCACTTT
CASSLREGSRAPLHF
>TRBJ1-1|-|-|TRBV7-9
TGTGCCAGCAGCAAGACCCCCACGGGCACTGAAGCTTTCTTT
CASSKTPTGTEAFF
>TRBJ2-7|-|-|TRBV5-1
TGCGCCAGCAGCTCTATTACAGCTTACGAGCAGTACTTC
CASSSITAYEQYF
>TRBJ1-1|-|-|TRBV21-1
TGTGCCAGCAGCACCAAAACAGGGTGCACTGAAGCTTTCTTT
CASSTKTGCTEAFF
>TRBJ2-7|-|-|TRBV7-2
TGTGCCAGCAGCTCCACTAGCCCTGCGGGGGAGCAGTACTTC
CASSSTSPAGEQYF
>TRBJ1-1|TRBD1|-|TRBV19
TGTGCCAGTAGTATGGAACAGGGGCGTGAGGCTTTCTTT
CASSMEQGREAFF
>TRBJ1-2|-|-|TRBV29-1
TGCAGCGCCCCTTTTTCTCTAGGATATGGCTACACCTTC
CSAPFSLGYGYTF
>TRBJ1-1|TRBD1|-|TRBV5-6
TGTGCCAGCAGCCTCACAGGGGGATGGGTGGAAGCTTTCTTT
CASSLTGGWVEAFF
>TRBJ2-2|TRBD1|-|TRBV30
TGTGCCTCCCCAACAGGGGCAGGGTTGGAACCCGGGGAGCTGTTTTTT
CASPTGAGLEPGELFF
>TRBJ2-7|-|-|TRBV5-4
TGTGCCAGCAGCTTGGACCTAGGGGCGGCCAACGAGCAGTACTTC
CASSLDLGAANEQYF
>TRBJ2-3|TRBD2|-|TRBV5-1
TGCGCCAGCAGCTTGGTGACTAGCAGACCCGCAGATACGCAGTATTTT
CASSLVTSRPADTQYF
>TRBJ2-3|-|-|TRBV7-3
TGTGCCAGCAGCCCAAGAAGGGGTAGCACAGATACGCAGTATTTT
CASSPRRGSTDTQYF
>TRBJ1-1|-|-|TRBV12-3/TRBV12-4
TGTGCCAGCAGTTTATCCATCAGCGTTTCAGCTTTCTTT
CASSLSISVSAFF
>TRBJ1-1|-|-|TRBV7-2
TGTGCCAGCAGCTTAGGTTCGGGGAACACTGAAGCTTTCTTT
CASSLGSGNTEAFF
>TRBJ2-3|-|-|TRBV30
TGTGCCTGGAGTACAGGTACAGATACGCAGTATTTT
CAWSTGTDTQYF
>TRBJ2-1|TRBD2|once|TRBV3-1/TRBV3-2
TGTGCCAGCAGCCAAAAAGGACTAGCGGGTAATGAGCAGTTCTTC
CASSQKGLAGNEQFF
>TRBJ1-6|-|-|TRBV5-1
TGCGCCAGCAGCTTGGCCGGGGGGCGCGCAGATTCACCCCTCCACTTT
CASSLAGGRADSPLHF
>TRBJ2-2|-|-|TRBV5-4
TGTGCCAGCAGCCTGAACACCGGGGAGCTGTTTTTT
CASSLNTGELFF
>TRBJ2-7|TRBD1|-|TRBV5-1
TGCGCCAGCAGCCTGTTCGGACAGGCGCCCTCCTACGAGCAGTACTTC
CASSLFGQAPSYEQYF
>TRBJ1-3|-|-|TRBV30
TGTGCCTGGAGTTCATGGGAGGCTGGCTCTGGAAACACCATATATTTT
CAWSSWEAGSGNTIYF
>TRBJ2-5|-|-|TRBV15
TGTGCCACCAGCAGGGGGGACTTTCAAGAGACCCAGTACTTC
CATSRGDFQETQYF
>TRBJ2-1|TRBD2|few|TRBV7-3
TGTGCCAGCAGCTTCGGGGGGGCCGCCGAAGAGCAGTTCTTC
CASSFGGAAEEQFF